These 20 T cell receptor beta chains came from one sample sequenced in a study of blood T cell repertoires in COVID-19. Here immunoSEQ multiplex PCR was the method, and the copy in TCRdb shows in-frame clones only, minus some. This sample has 300,000 to 450,000 clones, with about nine tenths found just once. Sample: peripheral blood. All receptors come from a woman aged 60-70 years with COVID-19, enrolled during active disease.

This clone was detected once. The chain joins TRBV3-1 (or the pseudogene TRBV3-2) to TRBJ2-2; D is perhaps TRBD1 (6 bases). The CDR3 is made up of 16 amino acids. Germline CDR1 reads LGHDT; CDR2 reads YNNKEL (reference sequence). V was cut by 1 base and J by 8 bases, with 17 bases left in between. The CDR3 DNA follows: TGTGCCAGCAGCCAAGTGGTCCAGGGGCCCTATGGGGAGCTGTTTTTT. Encoded protein: CASSQVVQGPYGELFF.

This sequence joins TRBV4-1 and TRBJ2-7; 10 bases fit TRBD1. CDR3 length: 18 residues. V lost 0 bases, J lost 0 bases, and 8 bases stayed unmatched. Germline V gives CDR1 MGHRA, CDR2 YSYEKL. CDR3 coding DNA: TGCGCCAGCAGCCAAGATCAGGGACAGGGGACCTACTCCTACGAGCAGTACTTC. It translates to CASSQDQGQGTYSYEQYF.

This chain links TRBV27 with TRBJ1-3, with TRBD1 matching 7 bases. Unmatched junction bases numbered 10, after V lost 6 bases and J lost 2 bases. Per the germline V gene, CDR1 is MNHEY and CDR2 is SMNVEV (reference sequence). CDR3 size: 16 residues. The CDR3 loop reads CASSPFRDSPGNTIYF. CDR3 nucleotides: TGTGCCAGCAGCCCTTTCCGGGACAGCCCTGGAAACACCATATATTTT.

The chain joins TRBV19 to TRBJ1-2; D is unresolved. Trimming cost V 8 bases and J 4 bases, with 11 bases left between them. Germline CDR1 reads LNHDA; CDR2 reads SQIVND (reference sequence). The CDR3 is 12 residues long. The CDR3 protein is CASSYNGYGYTF. The CDR3 DNA reads as TGTGCCAGTTCCTATAACGGCTATGGCTACACCTTC.

The chain joins TRBV6-6 to TRBJ1-5; TRBD1 matches at 7 bases. Germline V CDR1 and CDR2: MNHNY, SVGAGI (reference sequence). The CDR3 has 14 amino acids. The J segment lost 7 bases and the V segment lost 6 bases, leaving 9 bases of the junction unmatched. The CDR3 DNA follows: TGTGCCAGCAGGCCGTTAGAACAGGGGCAGCCCCAGCATTTT. Translating gives CASRPLEQGQPQHF.

The chain uses TRBV7-2 and TRBJ1-1, with 12 bases fitting TRBD1. The V segment lost 5 bases and the J segment 5 bases; nucleotides outside the gene matches: 6. This CDR3 spans 15 amino acids. Per germline, CDR1 SGHTA and CDR2 FQGNSA. The CDR3 bases are TGTGCCAGCAGCAGGCGGGACAGGGGGCTGACTGAAGCTTTCTTT. Amino acids: CASSRRDRGLTEAFF. The full variable domain, in which reference TRBV7-2 and TRBJ1-1 provide the parts outside the CDR3, is GAGVSQSPSNKVTEKGKDVELRCDPISGHTALYWYRQSLGQGLEFLIYFQGNSAPDKSGLPSDRFSAERTGGSVSTLTIQRTQQEDSAVYLCASSRRDRGLTEAFFGQGTRLTVV.

The chain employs TRBV2 and TRBJ2-6; the D is unclear. The ends were cut back, 3 bases at V and 0 bases at J, with 6 bases in the middle. The CDR3 has 15 residues. Germline values: CDR1 SNHLY, CDR2 FYNNEI. The CDR3 nucleotides read TGTGCCAGCAGTGACGAACTCTCTGGGGCCAACGTCCTGACTTTC. Translated, it gives CASSDELSGANVLTF.

In its sample, this clone was seen a few times. The rearrangement joins TRBV7-9 to TRBJ2-2; TRBD1 aligns across 8 bases. The CDR3 spans 16 residues. V lost 2 bases and J lost 5; bases outside the gene matches: 7. The germline gives CDR1 SEHNR, CDR2 FQNEAQ (reference sequence). The DNA for the CDR3 is TGTGCCAGCAGCTTATTAAGGACAGGGAAAACCGGGGAGCTGTTTTTT. It codes for CASSLLRTGKTGELFF.

The table lists this clone with a few counts. This chain connects TRBV5-5 to TRBJ1-1, with TRBD1 matching 7 bases. CDR3 length equals 14 residues. V lost 0 bases, J lost 1 base, and 0 bases stayed unmatched. Germline V gene data show CDR1 as SGHKS and CDR2 as YYEKEE (reference sequence). CDR3 loop: CASSLEGANTEAFF. The DNA for the CDR3 is TGTGCCAGCAGCTTGGAGGGGGCGAACACTGAAGCTTTCTTT.

The chain uses TRBV5-1 and TRBJ2-7, with 7 bases that match TRBD1. After removal of 4 bases from V and 2 bases from J, the junction contained 9 bases not matched to a gene. The CDR3 sequence is 15 residues long. CDR1 and CDR2 from the germline V gene are SGHRS and YFSETQ. CDR3 in DNA: TGCGCCAGCAGCGGCCGGACAGGTTATACCTACGAGCAGTACTTC. Its protein is CASSGRTGYTYEQYF.

This chain joins TRBV2 and TRBJ1-6, with D perhaps TRBD1 (5 bases). CDR3 length equals 16 residues. Trimming removed 4 bases from V and 7 bases from J, with 17 bases in between. The germline V gene has CDR1 SNHLY and CDR2 FYNNEI. The CDR3, as DNA: TGTGCCAGCAGTGTTCGTTCTACAGGTCAAAATTCACCCCTCCACTTT. Encoded protein: CASSVRSTGQNSPLHF.

The V and J genes are TRBV18 and TRBJ1-1, with 10 bases identical to TRBD1. CDR3 size: 14 residues. Germline-derived CDR1 and CDR2 are KGHSH and LQKENI. The V segment lost 2 bases and the J segment 11 bases; nucleotides outside the gene matches: 8. CDR3 residues: CASSPGQGGYAAFF. As DNA, the CDR3 is TGTGCCAGCTCACCAGGACAGGGGGGTTATGCGGCTTTCTTT.

The chain has TRBV3-1 (or the pseudogene TRBV3-2) and TRBJ1-1; no definite D call. This CDR3 comprises 15 residues. CDR1 and CDR2 (germline): LGHDT, YNNKEL (reference sequence). Trimming removed 0 bases from V and 6 bases from J, with 14 bases in between. The DNA for the CDR3 is TGTGCCAGCAGCCAAGATTGGGCGGGTAGGGCTGAAGCTTTCTTT. Protein: CASSQDWAGRAEAFF.

This rearrangement joins TRBV9 to TRBJ1-2; TRBD1 matches at 9 bases. CDR3 length: 21 amino acids. V lost 3 bases and J lost 0; bases outside the gene matches: 21. Germline CDR1 is SGDLS and CDR2 is YYNGEE. The CDR3 DNA follows: TGTGCCAGCAGCGGACAACCGACCGGGACAGGGCCAAGATTAGCTAACTATGGCTACACCTTC. Its protein product is CASSGQPTGTGPRLANYGYTF.

The chain combines TRBV6-1 with TRBJ1-2; no firm D call. Germline V gives CDR1 MNHNS, CDR2 SASEGT. The CDR3 consists of 13 residues. V was shortened by 3 bases and J by 8 bases, with 13 bases between the two germline ends. The CDR3 loop reads CASSERGFYGYTF. The CDR3 coding sequence is TGTGCCAGCAGTGAGCGGGGATTCTACGGCTACACCTTC.

The chain employs TRBV6-6 and TRBJ1-4; a possible D gene is TRBD1 (5 bases). Trimming stripped 4 bases from V and 7 bases from J, with 13 bases between. This CDR3 is 14 amino acids long. Germline CDR1 is MNHNY and CDR2 is SVGAGI (reference sequence). The CDR3 DNA reads TGTGCCAGCAGTTCTCAGGGCGCATTTGAAAAACTGTTTTTT. Its translation is CASSSQGAFEKLFF.

The genes are TRBV6-2 or TRBV6-3 and TRBJ2-1; D may be TRBD1 (6 bases). Germline V CDR1 and CDR2: MNHEY, SVGEGT. CDR3 length: 15 amino acids. Trimming stripped 5 bases from V and 2 bases from J, with 13 bases between. In DNA form, the CDR3 reads TGTGCCAGCAGTCGCCCCAGGACAGCCTACAATGAGCAGTTCTTC. Translating it yields CASSRPRTAYNEQFF.

This rearrangement joins TRBV4-1 to TRBJ2-4, with TRBD1 identical over 10 bases. Germline CDR1 reads MGHRA; CDR2 reads YSYEKL. This CDR3 contains 18 residues. The V and J ends lost 1 base and 7 bases, in that order; junction bases with no gene match: 13. The CDR3 is CASSQGSGQGRRANIQYF. The CDR3 coding sequence is TGCGCCAGCAGCCAAGGTTCGGGACAGGGGCGGAGGGCTAACATTCAGTACTTC.

This chain connects TRBV11-1 to TRBJ2-2, with D possibly TRBD1 on 6 matching bases. V lost 5 bases, J lost 6 bases, and 19 bases lay in between. CDR1 SGHAT and CDR2 FQDESV come from the germline V gene (reference sequence). The CDR3 sequence is 16 residues long. CDR3 protein: CASSPGQLRRSGELFF. CDR3 sequence (DNA): TGTGCCAGCAGCCCGGGACAACTCCGTAGGTCCGGGGAGCTGTTTTTT.

V gene TRBV28 combines with J gene TRBJ2-5; possibly TRBD1 for D (5 bases). This CDR3 spans 13 amino acids. The V end lost 6 bases, the J end lost 1 base, and 9 bases lay between the germline ends. CDR1 MDHEN and CDR2 SYDVKM come from the germline V gene. CDR3 protein: CASSFDSQETQYF. The CDR3 nucleotides read TGTGCCAGCAGCTTCGACAGCCAAGAGACCCAGTACTTC.